One sample yielded the 15 T cell receptor beta chains listed below, sequenced in a study of blood T cell repertoires in COVID-19. Profiling relied on immunoSEQ multiplex PCR, and the TCRdb table lists in-frame clones only, not all of them. The data show 97,000 or so clones, about 91% seen once. The specimen was peripheral blood. The source of these receptors is a young man with acute or convalescent COVID-19.

The V call is TRBV27, the J call TRBJ1-5; D call uncertain. V was trimmed by 5 bases and J by 7 bases, leaving 12 bases between them. The CDR3 is made up of 13 amino acids. The germline V gene has CDR1 MNHEY and CDR2 SMNVEV (reference sequence). DNA for the CDR3: TGTGCCAGCAGTCCCGGGGTATGGCAGCCCCAGCATTTT. Its translation is CASSPGVWQPQHF.

The chain recombines TRBV6-5 with TRBJ2-7, with TRBD1 matching 9 bases. Germline V gene lookup returns CDR1 MNHEY and CDR2 SVGAGI. After removal of 8 bases from V and 4 bases from J, the junction contained 12 bases not matched to a gene. The CDR3 sequence is 15 residues long. CDR3 in amino acids: CASRGPGQGSYEQYF. CDR3 DNA: TGTGCCAGCCGAGGACCGGGACAGGGCTCATACGAGCAGTACTTC.

The chain has TRBV28 and TRBJ1-2; no firm D call. CDR1 is MDHEN, CDR2 SYDVKM, per germline. With 1 base removed from V and 5 bases from J, the gap between germline ends came to 20 bases. CDR3 size: 17 residues. In DNA form, the CDR3 reads TGTGCCAGCAGTTTATCGGAGGACGGCCCGACACCTTATGGCTACACCTTC. It is translated as CASSLSEDGPTPYGYTF.

The chain employs TRBV7-9 and TRBJ1-5; D perhaps matches TRBD1 (5 bases). Germline CDR1 SEHNR, CDR2 FQNEAQ (reference sequence). Trimming cost V 5 bases and J 4 bases, with 9 bases left between them. CDR3 size: 13 residues. The CDR3, as DNA: TGTGCCAGCAGCACGACAGTTAATCAGCCCCAGCATTTT. Residues: CASSTTVNQPQHF.

This clone was detected only once. The chain recombines TRBV25-1 with TRBJ2-5, with TRBD1 as a possible D gene (6 bases). Trimming took 3 bases from V and 1 from J, leaving 15 bases between them. CDR1 is MGHDK and CDR2 is SYGVNS in the germline V gene. The CDR3 is 16 residues long. CDR3 DNA: TGTGCCAGCAGTGATGGGAGACAGGACACCCAAGAGACCCAGTACTTC. It translates to CASSDGRQDTQETQYF. Variable domain in full (rest from reference TRBV25-1 and TRBJ2-5): EADIYQTPRYLVIGTGKKITLECSQTMGHDKMYWYQQDPGMELHLIHYSYGVNSTEKGDLSSESTVSRIRTEHFPLTLESARPSHTSQYLCASSDGRQDTQETQYFGPGTRLLVL.

The V and J genes are TRBV5-1 and TRBJ2-5; D is ambiguous. V was pared by 0 bases and J by 2 bases, with 8 bases between. The CDR3 spans 14 residues. CDR1 SGHRS and CDR2 YFSETQ come from the germline V gene. CDR3 region: CASSLVPPQETQYF. In DNA, the CDR3 is TGCGCCAGCAGCTTGGTTCCTCCGCAAGAGACCCAGTACTTC.

The chain combines TRBV2 with TRBJ1-2; no clear D gene. V lost 1 base and J lost 4, with 10 bases in between. From germline, CDR1 is SNHLY and CDR2 FYNNEI. CDR3 length: 14 amino acids. In DNA form, the CDR3 reads TGTGCCAGCAGTGAAGAGGAGGGAGGCTATGGCTACACCTTC. Amino acids: CASSEEEGGYGYTF.

The J gene is TRBJ1-2, the V gene TRBV27; D perhaps matches TRBD1 (6 bases). The CDR3 is 14 amino acids. The germline V and J ends were trimmed by 2 bases and 6 bases, with 13 bases remaining between them. Germline V gives CDR1 MNHEY, CDR2 SMNVEV (reference sequence). The chain's CDR3 is CASSLAGARDGYTF. The CDR3 DNA reads as TGTGCCAGCAGTTTAGCGGGGGCTAGGGATGGCTACACCTTC.

V usage is TRBV25-1 and J usage is TRBJ2-5; 9 bases are a match to TRBD2. From germline, CDR1 is MGHDK and CDR2 SYGVNS. With 7 bases clipped from V and 5 bases from J, the junction kept 20 bases outside the gene matches. This CDR3 comprises 18 residues. The CDR3 bases are TGTGCCAGCACCCCCGGGGTGGCGGGGGGGCCGAGGTGGGAGACCCAGTACTTC. Residues: CASTPGVAGGPRWETQYF.

V gene TRBV30 combines with J gene TRBJ2-5; 9 nucleotides align to TRBD2. Germline CDR1 reads GTSNPN; CDR2 reads SVGIG (reference sequence). This CDR3 comprises 17 residues. V was clipped by 4 bases and J by 1 base; unmatched bases: 13. Here the CDR3 reads CAWTPSIAGALQETQYF. CDR3 nucleotide sequence: TGTGCCTGGACCCCTTCGATAGCGGGGGCCCTCCAAGAGACCCAGTACTTC.

V usage is TRBV4-2 and J usage is TRBJ2-3; 10 bases fit TRBD2. The CDR3 spans 16 residues. V shed 4 bases and J 3 bases; nucleotides not matched to a gene: 7. Germline V gene sequence: CDR1 LGHNA, CDR2 YNFKEQ. Here the CDR3 reads CASSLTSGMGTDTQYF. CDR3 sequence (DNA): TGTGCCAGCAGCCTAACTAGCGGGATGGGGACAGATACGCAGTATTTT.

This clone was found once. The chain links TRBV19 to TRBJ2-1; 7 positions match TRBD1. Germline lookup yields CDR1 LNHDA and CDR2 SQIVND (reference sequence). J lost 2 bases, V lost 5 bases, and 3 bases had no gene match. The CDR3 is 14 residues long. In DNA, the CDR3 is TGTGCCAGTAGTGAAACAGGGGCCTACAATGAGCAGTTCTTC. This encodes CASSETGAYNEQFF.

V and J are TRBV29-1 and TRBJ2-3, with TRBD2 matching over 7 bases. CDR1 is SQVTM, CDR2 ANQGSEA, per germline. V trimming: 5 bases; J trimming: 0 bases; junction bases outside the gene matches: 11. The CDR3 sequence is 16 residues long. In DNA, the CDR3 is TGCAGCGTTTGGGGCGGGAGTGGGTCTAGCACAGATACGCAGTATTTT. This encodes CSVWGGSGSSTDTQYF.

The CDR3 sequence is CASSYSGGIRAETQYF. CDR3 sequence (DNA): TGTGCCAGCAGTTACTCGGGGGGGATTCGGGCAGAGACCCAGTACTTC. This sequence joins TRBV6-5 and TRBJ2-5, with 7 nucleotides matching TRBD2. CDR3 length equals 16 residues. V lost 0 bases and J lost 4; bases outside the gene matches: 8. Germline values: CDR1 MNHEY, CDR2 SVGAGI.

This clone was seen more than once but under ten times. This chain uses TRBV19 with TRBJ1-6; TRBD1 matches 9 bases. CDR3 length: 13 residues. With 0 bases clipped from V and 16 bases from J, the junction kept 4 bases outside the gene matches. Germline CDR1 is LNHDA and CDR2 is SQIVND (reference sequence). This chain's CDR3 is CASSIDAGTGLHF. DNA of the CDR3: TGTGCCAGTAGTATAGATGCCGGGACAGGGCTCCACTTT.